This T cell receptor (beta chain) was observed in a study of control samples from healthy donors and cancer patients. The CDR3 has 19 residues. The V gene's germline CDR1 is SEHNR and CDR2 FQNEAQ (reference sequence). Trimming at V came to 5 bases and at J to 4 bases, leaving 14 bases not matched to a gene. TCRdb's table, derived via immunoSEQ multiplex PCR, lists solely in-frame clones and lacks some. This table has fewer than 90,000 clones, 80% to 90% appearing once. The chain couples TRBV7-9 to TRBJ1-4; TRBD1 aligns across 12 bases. The sample comprised blood. This TCR came from a man in his forties or fifties in good health. Here the CDR3 reads CASSPIRGTGGRVNEKLFF. CDR3 nucleotides: TGTGCCAGCAGCCCCATCCGGGGGACAGGGGGCCGGGTTAATGAAAAACTGTTTTTT.